This T cell receptor (beta chain) was captured in a study of T cells in Graves' hyperthyroidism and ophthalmopathy. Study conclusions and caveats: Ophthalmopathy, which appeared later, was predicted by the model a median around 6 months before onset.

Patients aged 18 to 65 had newly diagnosed hyperthyroidism that had lasted under 2 months. PBMCs came from more than 8.5 ml fresh peripheral blood. Amplification of TCR beta CDR3 regions was performed using RNA transcripts as template. HTBI primers were the set used in a first-round RT-PCR of the TCR CDR3. TCRdb reanalysed the multiplex PCR reads using MiXCR and keeps one entry per CDR3 protein. The repertoire holds 250,000 or so distinct CDR3 sequences, with roughly 15% as singletons. This clonotype was counted at least ten times. The antigen remains unidentified. V dropped 10 bases and J dropped 3 bases, with 18 bases sitting between them. This CDR3 region has 14 residues. Germline loops: CDR1 ENHRY, CDR2 SYGVKD.

The sample comprised blood. The genes are TRBV10-3 and TRBJ2-5; D is possibly TRBD2 (6 bases). The TCR sequence derives from a woman aged 35 to 49 with Graves' hyperthyroidism that later progressed to Graves' ophthalmopathy. CDR3 loop: CATTGLAREETQYF. CDR3 bases: TGTGCCACCACTGGGCTAGCGCGTGAAGAGACCCAGTACTTC.